This T cell receptor (beta chain) was documented in a study of beta chain features in type 1 diabetes. The CDR3 has 13 residues. The germline V gene has CDR1 SGHTA and CDR2 FQGTGA. Trimming cost V 2 bases and J 6 bases, with 7 bases left between them. Findings and caveats of the study: The study found that naive, central memory and Treg TCRB repertoires appeared more similar in patients than in healthy donors. Type 1 diabetes patients had VDJ junctions that carried fewer insertions and more deletions.

As every portion of the isolated RNA was reverse transcribed, the sequencing read expressed TCRB transcripts. Some clones are missing from TCRdb's copy, which holds only in-frame ones; the method was immunoSEQ multiplex PCR. The data show roughly 120,000 clones, roughly 43% seen once. In the case of this clone: Its antigen is not identified.

The receptor was derived from a woman aged 18-35 years in good health. This chain connects TRBV7-3 to TRBJ2-2, with unresolved D. The specimen sequenced was stem cell memory CD4+ T cells from blood. The CDR3 is CASSLLSAGELFF. The CDR3 coding sequence is TGTGCCAGCAGCTTATTGTCGGCCGGGGAGCTGTTTTTT.